The 4 T cell receptor beta chains presented below share a single source sample, sequenced in a study of OX40 agonist ivuxolimab in advanced cancers. Libraries were prepared by immunoSEQ multiplex PCR; TCRdb keeps only in-frame clonotypes and omits some of them. The table shows roughly 38,000 clones, with 74% occurring only once. This material consisted of CD4+ or CD8+ T cells sorted from blood, taken in a trial of the OX40 agonist ivuxolimab. These receptors came from an adult with an advanced solid tumor such as melanoma, head and neck, liver or kidney cancer.

The chain uses TRBV5-1 and TRBJ2-3; TRBD2 agrees at 8 bases. Germline V gene sequence: CDR1 SGHRS, CDR2 YFSETQ. The CDR3 is 15 amino acids. V shed 5 bases and J 2 bases; nucleotides not matched to a gene: 7. CDR3: CASSPGTRYTDTQYF. The CDR3 bases are TGCGCCAGCAGTCCCGGGACTAGGTACACAGATACGCAGTATTTT.

The chain combines TRBV19 with TRBJ1-1, with D perhaps TRBD1 (5 bases). CDR3 size: 13 residues. CDR1 LNHDA and CDR2 SQIVND come from the germline V gene (reference sequence). V was clipped by 7 bases and J by 4 bases, with 13 bases between them. In DNA, the CDR3 is TGTGCCAGTACCCTAGGGGTCGGCACTGAAGCTTTCTTT. Translated: CASTLGVGTEAFF. The full variable domain, its missing parts supplied by reference TRBV19 and TRBJ1-1, is DGGITQSPKYLFRKEGQNVTLSCEQNLNHDAMYWYRQDPGQGLRLIYYSQIVNDFQKGDIAEGYSVSREKKESFPLTVTSAQKNPTAFYLCASTLGVGTEAFFGQGTRLTVV.

About this clone itself: Other DNA sequences in this sample translate to the same CDR3. The V call is TRBV6-1, the J call TRBJ1-1; D is unclear. V was clipped by 9 bases and J by 1 base, with 12 bases between them. The germline V gene has CDR1 MNHNS and CDR2 SASEGT. This CDR3 has 13 amino acids. CDR3 DNA sequence: TGTGCCAGTATTTTGGTAGGGAACACTGAAGCTTTCTTT. This codes for CASILVGNTEAFF.

The chain carries TRBV6-1 and TRBJ1-1; no clear D gene. The germline gives CDR1 MNHNS, CDR2 SASEGT. The CDR3 covers 14 residues. V shed 8 bases and J shed 3 bases, with 16 bases lying between them. CDR3 amino acids: CASRSWTVDTEAFF. DNA for the CDR3: TGTGCCAGCCGTTCTTGGACTGTAGACACTGAAGCTTTCTTT.